These T cell receptor beta chains were read from a single sample in a study of T cells after yellow fever vaccination. TCRdb reanalysed the 5' RACE reads using MiXCR and keeps one entry per CDR3 protein. Here the sample spans roughly 120,000 distinct CDR3 sequences, 8.4% being singletons. Specimen: CD8+ T cells sorted from PBMCs, collected 45 days after the yellow fever booster vaccination. All receptors come from a young man who received the YFV17D yellow fever vaccine. Both conserved end residues are part of each CDR3. The D gene is left open where the match is weak. Clone size is given for some rows only: seen once, a few or many times, or a class if the clone is expanded.

J: TRBJ2-2; size: few; V: TRBV11-2; D: NA; DNA: TGTGCCAGCAGCCGGACTTCCATGAACACCGGGGAGCTGTTTTTT; CDR3: CASSRTSMNTGELFF
J: TRBJ2-1; size: many; V: TRBV27; D: TRBD2; DNA: TGTGCCAGCAGTTCGACTAGCGGGAGAGAGTTCTTC; CDR3: CASSSTSGREFF
J: TRBJ2-1; size: few; V: TRBV20-1; D: TRBD2; DNA: TGCAGTGCTAGAGACAATAGCGGGACCTACAATGAGCAGTTCTTC; CDR3: CSARDNSGTYNEQFF
J: TRBJ2-5; size: many; V: TRBV28; D: TRBD2; DNA: TGTGCCAGCAGTCCACTCCTATCGGGACTAGCGGGAGGGAAAGGCGTGACCCAGTACTTC; CDR3: CASSPLLSGLAGGKGVTQYF
J: TRBJ2-3; size: NA; V: TRBV13; D: NA; DNA: TGTGCCAGCAGCTTAGAAGATGATACGCAGTATTTT; CDR3: CASSLEDDTQYF
J: TRBJ1-1; size: few; V: TRBV12-3/TRBV12-4; D: NA; DNA: TGTGCCAGCAGGATGAGGGACTTGAACACTGAAGCTTTCTTT; CDR3: CASRMRDLNTEAFF
J: TRBJ2-1; size: many; V: TRBV5-1; D: TRBD1; DNA: TGCGCCAGCAGCTTGGCCCCCGGGACAGGGTCTTTCGATGAGCAGTTCTTC; CDR3: CASSLAPGTGSFDEQFF
J: TRBJ2-1; size: NA; V: TRBV2; D: NA; DNA: TGTGGAGGACGCGGCTCCTACAATGAGCAGTTCTTC; CDR3: CGGRGSYNEQFF
J: TRBJ2-7; size: NA; V: TRBV14; D: NA; DNA: TGTGCCAGCAGCCCCAGACCAGGCCACGAGCAGTACTTC; CDR3: CASSPRPGHEQYF
J: TRBJ2-2; size: many; V: TRBV12-3/TRBV12-4; D: TRBD2; DNA: TGTGCCAGCAGTCCCGCGGGAGTCCCCGGGGAGCTGTTTTTT; CDR3: CASSPAGVPGELFF
J: TRBJ2-7; size: many; V: TRBV10-3; D: TRBD2; DNA: TGTGCCATCAGCGGCGGGAGCTCCTACGAGCAGTACTTC; CDR3: CAISGGSSYEQYF
J: TRBJ2-7; size: many; V: TRBV27; D: TRBD2; DNA: TGTGCCAGCAGTCCAGGACTAGCGGGAGGCGAGCAGTACTTC; CDR3: CASSPGLAGGEQYF
J: TRBJ2-7; size: many; V: TRBV20-1; D: NA; DNA: TGCAGTGCCAGGGACCCTAGCGAGTGCGAGCAGTACTTC; CDR3: CSARDPSECEQYF
J: TRBJ2-1; size: many; V: TRBV15; D: TRBD2; DNA: TGTGCCACCAGATTCGCGGGAGGAGGAAATGAGCAGTTCTTC; CDR3: CATRFAGGGNEQFF
J: TRBJ2-3; size: many; V: TRBV5-6; D: NA; DNA: TGTGCCAGCAGCTCCGATGCAGGAGGCACAGATACGCAGTATTTT; CDR3: CASSSDAGGTDTQYF
J: TRBJ1-6; size: NA; V: TRBV7-2; D: TRBD1; DNA: TGTGCCAGCAGCCAACCGGGACAGAGGTCACACCTCCACTTT; CDR3: CASSQPGQRSHLHF
J: TRBJ2-7; size: many; V: TRBV7-2; D: TRBD2; DNA: TGTGCCAGCAGCGAACTAGCGGGATTTTTCGAGCAGTACTTC; CDR3: CASSELAGFFEQYF
J: TRBJ1-2; size: many; V: TRBV20-1; D: NA; DNA: TGCAGTGCTAGTTCGACGGACAGTTACGGCTATGGCTACACCTTC; CDR3: CSASSTDSYGYGYTF
J: TRBJ1-4; size: many; V: TRBV9; D: TRBD1; DNA: TGTGCCAGCAGCTTCGGGACAGAGGCGGAACTGTTTTTT; CDR3: CASSFGTEAELFF
J: TRBJ2-2; size: few; V: TRBV12-3/TRBV12-4; D: TRBD2; DNA: TGTGCCAGCAGTACGGGACTAGTAAACACCGGGGAGCTGTTTTTT; CDR3: CASSTGLVNTGELFF